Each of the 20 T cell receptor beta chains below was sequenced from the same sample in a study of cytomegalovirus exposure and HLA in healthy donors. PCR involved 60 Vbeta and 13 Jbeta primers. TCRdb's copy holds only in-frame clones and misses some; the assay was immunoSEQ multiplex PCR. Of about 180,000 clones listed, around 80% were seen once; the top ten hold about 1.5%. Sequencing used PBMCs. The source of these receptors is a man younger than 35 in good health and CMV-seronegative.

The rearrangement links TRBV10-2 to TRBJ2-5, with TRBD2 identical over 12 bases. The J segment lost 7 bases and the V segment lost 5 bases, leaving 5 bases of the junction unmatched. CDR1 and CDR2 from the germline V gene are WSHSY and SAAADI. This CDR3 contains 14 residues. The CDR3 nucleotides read TGCGCCAGCAGTCTAGCGGGGGGGCTGGGGACCCAGTACTTC. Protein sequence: CASSLAGGLGTQYF.

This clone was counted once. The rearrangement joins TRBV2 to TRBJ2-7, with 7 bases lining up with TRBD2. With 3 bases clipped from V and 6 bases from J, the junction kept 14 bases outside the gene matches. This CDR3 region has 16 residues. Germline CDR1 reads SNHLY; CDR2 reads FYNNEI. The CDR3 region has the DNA TGTGCCAGCAGTGAGGGCGTCTCGGCGGGAGCTGGCGAGCAGTACTTC. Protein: CASSEGVSAGAGEQYF.

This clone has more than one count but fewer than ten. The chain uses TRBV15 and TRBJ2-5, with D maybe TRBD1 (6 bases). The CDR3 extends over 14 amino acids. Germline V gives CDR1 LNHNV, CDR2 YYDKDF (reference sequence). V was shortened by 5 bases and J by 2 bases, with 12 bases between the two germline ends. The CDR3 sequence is CATSRQGWQETQYF. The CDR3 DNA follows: TGTGCCACCAGCCGCCAGGGGTGGCAAGAGACCCAGTACTTC.

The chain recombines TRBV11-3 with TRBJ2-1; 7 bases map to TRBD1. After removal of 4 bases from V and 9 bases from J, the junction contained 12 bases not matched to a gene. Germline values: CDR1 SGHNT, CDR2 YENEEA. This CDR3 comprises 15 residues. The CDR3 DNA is TGTGCCAGCAGCTCTTGGAGACAGGGATTGTTTGAGCAGTTCTTC. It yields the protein CASSSWRQGLFEQFF. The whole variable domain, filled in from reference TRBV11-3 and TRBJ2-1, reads EAGVVQSPRYKIIEKKQPVAFWCNPISGHNTLYWYLQNLGQGPELLIRYENEEAVDDSQLPKDRFSAERLKGVDSTLKIQPAELGDSAVYLCASSSWRQGLFEQFFGPGTRLTVL.

Written as DNA, the CDR3 is TGCGCCAGCAGCTTGGACGGGACAGGTAAATACGAGCAGTACTTC. This sequence encodes CASSLDGTGKYEQYF. The V call is TRBV5-1, the J call TRBJ2-7, with 8 bases that match TRBD1. Germline assignment: CDR1 SGHRS and CDR2 YFSETQ. Trimming took 0 bases from V and 4 from J; bases not matched to a gene: 6. The length of the CDR3 is 15 residues.

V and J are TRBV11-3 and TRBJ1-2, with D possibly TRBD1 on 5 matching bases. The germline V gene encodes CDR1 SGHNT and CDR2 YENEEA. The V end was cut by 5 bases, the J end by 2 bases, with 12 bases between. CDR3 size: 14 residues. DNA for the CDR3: TGTGCCAGCAGCCCAGGACCAGGGAACTATGGCTACACCTTC. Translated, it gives CASSPGPGNYGYTF.

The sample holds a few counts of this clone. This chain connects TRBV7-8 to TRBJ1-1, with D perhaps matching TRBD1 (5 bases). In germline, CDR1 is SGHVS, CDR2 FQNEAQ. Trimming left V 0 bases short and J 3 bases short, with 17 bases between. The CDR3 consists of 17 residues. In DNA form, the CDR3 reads TGTGCCAGCAGCTTAGCAGGGAGGACACCTGTTTACACTGAAGCTTTCTTT. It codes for CASSLAGRTPVYTEAFF.

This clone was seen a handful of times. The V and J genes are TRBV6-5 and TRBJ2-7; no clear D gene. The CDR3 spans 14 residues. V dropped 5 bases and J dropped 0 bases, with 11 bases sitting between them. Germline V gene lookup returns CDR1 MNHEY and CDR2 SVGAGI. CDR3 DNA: TGTGCCAGCAGTCTCGCCCCGAGCTCCTACGAGCAGTACTTC. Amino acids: CASSLAPSSYEQYF.

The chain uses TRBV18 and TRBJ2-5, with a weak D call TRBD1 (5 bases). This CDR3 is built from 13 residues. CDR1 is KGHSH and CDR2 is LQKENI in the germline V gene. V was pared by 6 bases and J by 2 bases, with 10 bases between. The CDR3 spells CASSMTVQETQYF. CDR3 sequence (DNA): TGTGCCAGCTCCATGACAGTTCAAGAGACCCAGTACTTC. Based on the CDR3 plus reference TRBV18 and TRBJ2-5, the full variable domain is NAGVMQNPRHLVRRRGQEARLRCSPMKGHSHVYWYRQLPEEGLKFMVYLQKENIIDESGMPKERFSAEFPKEGPSILRIQQVVRGDSAAYFCASSMTVQETQYFGPGTRLLVL.

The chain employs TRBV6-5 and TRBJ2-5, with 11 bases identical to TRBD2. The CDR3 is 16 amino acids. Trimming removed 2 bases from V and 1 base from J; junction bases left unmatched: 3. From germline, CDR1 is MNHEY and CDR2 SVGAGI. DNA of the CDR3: TGTGCCAGCAGTTACGGCCTAGCGGGAGGCCAAGAGACCCAGTACTTC. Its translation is CASSYGLAGGQETQYF.

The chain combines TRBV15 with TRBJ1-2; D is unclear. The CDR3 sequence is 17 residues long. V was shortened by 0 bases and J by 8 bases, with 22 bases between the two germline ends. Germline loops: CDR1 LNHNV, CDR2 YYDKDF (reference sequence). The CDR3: CATSRELIQTLPLGYTF. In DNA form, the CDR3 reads TGTGCCACCAGCAGAGAGTTAATACAGACGCTACCGTTGGGCTACACCTTC. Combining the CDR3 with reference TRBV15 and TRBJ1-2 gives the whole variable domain DAMVIQNPRYQVTQFGKPVTLSCSQTLNHNVMYWYQQKSSQAPKLLFHYYDKDFNNEADTPDNFQSRRPNTSFCFLDIRSPGLGDTAMYLCATSRELIQTLPLGYTFGSGTRLTVV.

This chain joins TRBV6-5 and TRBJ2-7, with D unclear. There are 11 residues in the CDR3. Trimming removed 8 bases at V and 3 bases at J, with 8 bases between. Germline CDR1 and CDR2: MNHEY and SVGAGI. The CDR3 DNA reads TGTGCCAGCCAGAACCACTACGAGCAGTACTTC. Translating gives CASQNHYEQYF.

CDR3 protein: CSGDSGQGRREQFF. CDR3 nucleotides: TGCAGCGGAGACTCGGGACAGGGGCGGAGAGAGCAGTTCTTC. The chain has TRBV29-1 and TRBJ2-1; 10 bases fit TRBD1. CDR1 and CDR2 (germline): SQVTM, ANQGSEA. Trimming removed 7 bases from V and 10 bases from J; junction bases left unmatched: 13. The CDR3 has 14 amino acids.

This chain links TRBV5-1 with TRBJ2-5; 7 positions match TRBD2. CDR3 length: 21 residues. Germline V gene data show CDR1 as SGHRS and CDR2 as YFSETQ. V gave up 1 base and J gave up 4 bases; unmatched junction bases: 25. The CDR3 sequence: CASSLHRSSTGVGGSGETQYF. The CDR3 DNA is TGCGCCAGCAGCTTGCACAGATCATCCACCGGGGTAGGCGGGAGCGGAGAGACCCAGTACTTC.

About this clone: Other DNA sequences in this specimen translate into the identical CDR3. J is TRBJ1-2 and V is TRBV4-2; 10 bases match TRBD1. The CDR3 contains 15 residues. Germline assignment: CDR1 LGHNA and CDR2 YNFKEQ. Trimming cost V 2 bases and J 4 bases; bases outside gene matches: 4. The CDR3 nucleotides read TGTGCCAGCAGCCAATGGGACAGGGGTGGCTATGGCTACACCTTC. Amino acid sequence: CASSQWDRGGYGYTF.

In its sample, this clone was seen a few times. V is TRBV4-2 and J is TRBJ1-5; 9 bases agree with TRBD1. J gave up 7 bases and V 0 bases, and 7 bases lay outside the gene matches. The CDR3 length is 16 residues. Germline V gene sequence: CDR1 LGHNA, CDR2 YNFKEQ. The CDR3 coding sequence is TGTGCCAGCAGCCAAGATTTAGGGACAGGGTTACAGCCCCAGCATTTT. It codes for CASSQDLGTGLQPQHF.

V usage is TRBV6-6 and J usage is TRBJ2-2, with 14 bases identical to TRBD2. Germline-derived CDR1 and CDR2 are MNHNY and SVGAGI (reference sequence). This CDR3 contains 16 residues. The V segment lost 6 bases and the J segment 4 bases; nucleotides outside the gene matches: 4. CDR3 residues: CASRGLAGAGTGELFF. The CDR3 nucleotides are TGTGCCAGCAGGGGACTAGCGGGGGCGGGCACCGGGGAGCTGTTTTTT.

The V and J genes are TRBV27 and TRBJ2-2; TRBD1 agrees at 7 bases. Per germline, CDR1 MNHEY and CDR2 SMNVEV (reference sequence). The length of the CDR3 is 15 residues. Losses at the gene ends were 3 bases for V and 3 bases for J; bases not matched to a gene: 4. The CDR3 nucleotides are TGTGCCAGCAGTTTGTGGGACAGATACACCGGGGAGCTGTTTTTT. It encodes CASSLWDRYTGELFF.

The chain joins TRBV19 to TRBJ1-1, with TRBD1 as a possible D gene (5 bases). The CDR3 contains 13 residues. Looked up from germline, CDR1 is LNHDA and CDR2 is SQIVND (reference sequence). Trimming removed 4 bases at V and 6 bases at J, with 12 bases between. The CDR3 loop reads CASSSQGISEAFF. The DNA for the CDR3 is TGTGCCAGTAGTAGCCAGGGTATTTCTGAAGCTTTCTTT.

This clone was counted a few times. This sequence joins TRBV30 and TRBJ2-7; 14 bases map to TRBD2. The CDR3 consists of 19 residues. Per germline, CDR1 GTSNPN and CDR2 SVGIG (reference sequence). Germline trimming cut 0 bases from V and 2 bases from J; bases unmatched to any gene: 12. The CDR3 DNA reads TGTGCCTGGAGTGTGTCTCGGACTAGCGGGAGGACCAACCCCTACGAGCAGTACTTC. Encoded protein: CAWSVSRTSGRTNPYEQYF.